This T cell receptor (beta chain) was captured in a study of blood T cell repertoires in COVID-19. Study information: Samples of COVID-19 (acute and convalescent) were obtained from the United States, Italy and Spain.

Germline CDR1 MNHEY, CDR2 SVGAGI. Trimming removed 2 bases at V and 0 bases at J, with 11 bases between. The CDR3 extends over 15 amino acids. TCRdb's copy holds only in-frame clones and misses some; the assay was immunoSEQ multiplex PCR. In the table there are 130,000 or so clones, approximately 85% of which are singletons. Source material: PBMCs or T cells enriched from blood (not recorded which). The sequence was collected from a woman in her forties or fifties with acute COVID-19. The chain links TRBV6-5 to TRBJ2-7, with D perhaps TRBD1 (6 bases). The CDR3 reads CASSYTDSFSYEQYF. The CDR3 nucleotides read TGTGCCAGCAGTTACACGGACAGCTTCTCCTACGAGCAGTACTTC.